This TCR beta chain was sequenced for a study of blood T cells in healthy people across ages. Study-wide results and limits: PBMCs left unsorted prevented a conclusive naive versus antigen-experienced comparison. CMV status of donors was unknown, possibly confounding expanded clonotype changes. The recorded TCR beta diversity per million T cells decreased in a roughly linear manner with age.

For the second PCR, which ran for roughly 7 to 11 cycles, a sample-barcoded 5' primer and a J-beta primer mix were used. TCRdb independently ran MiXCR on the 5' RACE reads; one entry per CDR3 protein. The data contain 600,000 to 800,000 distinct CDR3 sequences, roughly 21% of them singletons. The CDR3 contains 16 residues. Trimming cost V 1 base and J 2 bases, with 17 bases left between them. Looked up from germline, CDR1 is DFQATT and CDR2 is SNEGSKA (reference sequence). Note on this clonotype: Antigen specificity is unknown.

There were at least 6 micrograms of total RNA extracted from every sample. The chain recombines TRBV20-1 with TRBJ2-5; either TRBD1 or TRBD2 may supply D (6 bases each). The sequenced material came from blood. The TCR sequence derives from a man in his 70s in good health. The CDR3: CSARAGARGGQETQYF. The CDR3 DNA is TGCAGTGCTAGAGCGGGGGCCAGGGGAGGTCAAGAGACCCAGTACTTC.